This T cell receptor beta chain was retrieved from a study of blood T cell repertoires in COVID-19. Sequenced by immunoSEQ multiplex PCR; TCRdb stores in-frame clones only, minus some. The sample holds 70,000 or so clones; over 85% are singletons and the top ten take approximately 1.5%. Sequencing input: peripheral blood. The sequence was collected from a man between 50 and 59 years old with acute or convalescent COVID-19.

The CDR3 sequence is CASSLVLEEKLFF. As DNA, the CDR3 is TGTGCCAGCAGCTTGGTTCTTGAGGAGAAACTGTTTTTT. V usage is TRBV5-6 and J usage is TRBJ1-4; D unresolved. Germline values: CDR1 SGHDT, CDR2 YYEEEE. V lost 0 bases to trimming and J lost 11 bases, with 11 bases between them. This CDR3 spans 13 amino acids. Looking up the rest from reference TRBV5-6 and TRBJ1-4 gives the full variable domain: DAGVTQSPTHLIKTRGQQVTLRCSPKSGHDTVSWYQQALGQGPQFIFQYYEEEERQRGNFPDRFSGHQFPNYSSELNVNALLLGDSALYLCASSLVLEEKLFFGSGTQLSVL.